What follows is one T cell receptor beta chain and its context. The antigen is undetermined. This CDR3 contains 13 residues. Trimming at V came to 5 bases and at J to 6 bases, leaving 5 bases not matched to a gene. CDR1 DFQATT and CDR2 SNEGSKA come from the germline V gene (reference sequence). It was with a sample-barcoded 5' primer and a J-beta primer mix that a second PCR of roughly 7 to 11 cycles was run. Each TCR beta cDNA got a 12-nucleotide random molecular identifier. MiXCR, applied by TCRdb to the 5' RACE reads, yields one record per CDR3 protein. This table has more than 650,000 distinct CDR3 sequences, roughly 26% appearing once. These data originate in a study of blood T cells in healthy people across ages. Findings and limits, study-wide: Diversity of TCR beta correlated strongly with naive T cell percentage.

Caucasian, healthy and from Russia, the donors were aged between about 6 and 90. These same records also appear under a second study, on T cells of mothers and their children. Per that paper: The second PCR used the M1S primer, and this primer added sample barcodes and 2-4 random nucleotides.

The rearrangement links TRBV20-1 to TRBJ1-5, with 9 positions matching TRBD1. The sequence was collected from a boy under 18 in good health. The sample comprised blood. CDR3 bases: TGCAGTGCTTACAAGGACAGGGGTCAGCCCCAGCATTTT. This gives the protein CSAYKDRGQPQHF.